The 29 T cell receptor beta chains presented below share a single source sample, sequenced in a study of cytomegalovirus exposure and HLA in healthy donors (dated by TCRdb to 2016 to 2017). Libraries were prepared through the immunoSEQ multiplex PCR assay. The multiplex PCR relied on a mix of 60 forward primers for TCR Vbeta segments and 13 reverse primers for TCR Jbeta segments. TCRdb provides this immuneACCESS table in a form limited to in-frame rearrangements. Some clones are lacking; in checked studies, under half of them reflect an unresolved V gene, and why the rest are absent is not known. This sample is represented by 87,000 or so clones; 60% to 75% of them were singletons. The ten largest clonotypes hold approximately 3% of the sample. Sequencing used PBMCs. These TCRs come from a man in his 60s in good health and CMV-seronegative.

The J gene is TRBJ2-3, the V gene TRBV2; D is perhaps TRBD2 (6 bases). V lost 3 bases and J 0 bases, leaving 7 bases between the germline ends. CDR3 length equals 14 residues. CDR1 and CDR2 from the germline V gene are SNHLY and FYNNEI. CDR3 DNA: TGTGCCAGCAGTGAGGGACTTAGCACAGATACGCAGTATTTT. Translating gives CASSEGLSTDTQYF.

The chain combines TRBV28 with TRBJ2-1, with 7 positions matching TRBD2. Germline CDR1 and CDR2: MDHEN and SYDVKM. The CDR3 spans 15 residues. The junction had 10 bases not matched to a gene; V was cut back by 2 bases and J by 9 bases. CDR3 in amino acids: CASSLEKWGGREQFF. The DNA of the CDR3 is TGTGCCAGCAGTTTAGAGAAGTGGGGGGGTCGTGAGCAGTTCTTC. Full variable domain (rest looked up from reference TRBV28 and TRBJ2-1): DVKVTQSSRYLVKRTGEKVFLECVQDMDHENMFWYRQDPGLGLRLIYFSYDVKMKEKGDIPEGYSVSREKKERFSLILESASTNQTSMYLCASSLEKWGGREQFFGPGTRLTVL.

V and J are TRBV19 and TRBJ1-1, with D perhaps matching TRBD1 (5 bases). Germline assignment: CDR1 LNHDA and CDR2 SQIVND (reference sequence). This CDR3 is 15 amino acids long. V dropped 1 base and J dropped 5 bases, with 14 bases sitting between them. The CDR3 loop is CASSIGRGWRTEAFF. CDR3 nucleotide sequence: TGTGCCAGTAGTATAGGACGGGGGTGGAGAACTGAAGCTTTCTTT.

This rearrangement joins TRBV2 to TRBJ2-1; TRBD2 agrees at 8 bases. Germline trimming cut 10 bases from V and 7 bases from J; bases unmatched to any gene: 15. There are 15 residues in the CDR3. Germline CDR1 reads SNHLY; CDR2 reads FYNNEI. This CDR3 reads CATLSGIDWRNEQFF. In nucleotides, the CDR3 is TGTGCCACCCTTAGCGGGATCGATTGGAGGAATGAGCAGTTCTTC.

The chain is built from TRBV10-3 and TRBJ2-7, with a possible D match to TRBD2 (7 bases). Germline CDR1 ENHRY, CDR2 SYGVKD. The germline V and J ends were trimmed by 0 bases and 5 bases, with 17 bases remaining between them. This CDR3 has 16 amino acids. CDR3 amino acids: CAISESVGGASNEQYF. The CDR3 nucleotides read TGTGCCATCAGTGAGTCAGTAGGGGGGGCGAGCAACGAGCAGTACTTC.

The chain employs TRBV6-1 and TRBJ2-7; no clear D. The CDR3 is made up of 16 amino acids. V gave up 1 base and J gave up 0 bases, with 13 bases separating them. Germline V CDR1 and CDR2: MNHNS, SASEGT. The CDR3 protein is CASSEVLIASSYEQYF. In DNA form, the CDR3 reads TGTGCCAGCAGTGAAGTATTAATAGCAAGCTCCTACGAGCAGTACTTC.

The chain joins TRBV30 to TRBJ1-2; no clear D gene. CDR3 length: 12 residues. The germline V and J ends were trimmed by 3 bases and 12 bases, with 17 bases remaining between them. CDR1 is GTSNPN, CDR2 SVGIG, per germline (reference sequence). CDR3 DNA sequence: TGTGCCTGGAGGGGTCGGACTGCAAGCCACACCTTC. It yields the protein CAWRGRTASHTF.

This clone was counted a single time. The chain links TRBV19 to TRBJ2-1; a possible D gene is TRBD2 (6 bases). Trimming left V 6 bases short and J 4 bases short, with 13 bases between. The CDR3 is 14 residues long. Per germline, CDR1 LNHDA and CDR2 SQIVND (reference sequence). In DNA form, the CDR3 reads TGTGCCAGTAGCGGGACTGGCCCTTACAATGAGCAGTTCTTC. This translates into CASSGTGPYNEQFF.

The V gene is TRBV18, the J gene TRBJ2-5, with D possibly being TRBD1 (6 bases). This CDR3 has 15 residues. Germline V CDR1 and CDR2: KGHSH, LQKENI. V was clipped by 3 bases and J by 5 bases, with 16 bases between them. This CDR3 is CASSPQGLKGETQYF. The CDR3 DNA follows: TGTGCCAGCTCACCCCAGGGGCTCAAAGGGGAGACCCAGTACTTC.

The J gene is TRBJ1-5, the V gene TRBV2; D is possibly TRBD1 (5 bases). Germline CDR1 and CDR2: SNHLY and FYNNEI. V was pared by 8 bases and J by 4 bases, with 15 bases between. The CDR3 spans 14 residues. The DNA of the CDR3 is TGTGCCAGCGGGCGGGACTTCACAAATCAGCCCCAGCATTTT. Its translation: CASGRDFTNQPQHF.

This clone appeared a few times. The rearrangement joins TRBV18 to TRBJ2-4; D might be TRBD1 (6 bases). The germline gives CDR1 KGHSH, CDR2 LQKENI. The CDR3 runs 15 residues. V lost 5 bases and J lost 12, with 23 bases in between. CDR3 region: CASSFTLDVQGGQYF. In nucleotides, the CDR3 is TGTGCCAGCTCATTTACGCTCGACGTACAAGGGGGTCAGTACTTC.

The chain carries TRBV4-2 and TRBJ2-3; 7 bases are shared with TRBD1. The V gene end was trimmed by 4 bases and the J gene end by 0 bases; junction bases not matched to a gene: 10. CDR1 and CDR2 from the germline V gene are LGHNA and YNFKEQ. This CDR3 contains 17 residues. CDR3 coding DNA: TGTGCCAGCAGCCGAACTTCGGGACAGTCAAGCACAGATACGCAGTATTTT. Translating it yields CASSRTSGQSSTDTQYF.

The CDR3 DNA sequence: TGTGCCTGGGGGGGACAGGGCGGCGAGCAGTACTTC. Translating it yields CAWGGQGGEQYF. The chain links TRBV30 to TRBJ2-7; 9 positions match TRBD1. Germline CDR1 GTSNPN, CDR2 SVGIG (reference sequence). The CDR3 covers 12 residues. After removal of 5 bases from V and 6 bases from J, the junction contained 5 bases not matched to a gene.

This chain links TRBV29-1 with TRBJ2-1, with D tentatively TRBD1 (5 bases). Germline V CDR1 and CDR2: SQVTM, ANQGSEA. V lost 0 bases and J lost 10, with 13 bases in between. CDR3 length: 13 residues. CDR3 DNA: TGCAGCGTTGAAGATCTTGTTCGGACAGAGCAGTTCTTC. Amino acid sequence: CSVEDLVRTEQFF.

The chain carries TRBV5-5 and TRBJ2-3; TRBD2 is a possible D gene (6 bases). This CDR3 contains 12 residues. With 4 bases removed from V and 9 bases from J, the gap between germline ends came to 12 bases. Germline values: CDR1 SGHKS, CDR2 YYEKEE (reference sequence). CDR3 bases: TGTGCCAGCAGCGTAACACTAGCAACGCAGTATTTT. Amino acid sequence: CASSVTLATQYF.

CDR3 sequence: CATSRGQGIRTGELFF. The CDR3 coding sequence is TGTGCCACCAGCAGAGGCCAGGGGATTCGCACCGGGGAGCTGTTTTTT. The rearrangement joins TRBV15 to TRBJ2-2; D is possibly TRBD1 (6 bases). CDR1 LNHNV and CDR2 YYDKDF come from the germline V gene (reference sequence). The CDR3 totals 16 residues. With 1 base removed from V and 4 bases from J, the gap between germline ends came to 13 bases. Using reference TRBV15 and TRBJ2-2 for the parts outside the CDR3, the full variable domain is DAMVIQNPRYQVTQFGKPVTLSCSQTLNHNVMYWYQQKSSQAPKLLFHYYDKDFNNEADTPDNFQSRRPNTSFCFLDIRSPGLGDTAMYLCATSRGQGIRTGELFFGEGSRLTVL.

The genes are TRBV5-1 and TRBJ2-2; D gene ambiguous. Trimming cost V 1 base and J 0 bases, with 10 bases left between them. In germline, CDR1 is SGHRS, CDR2 YFSETQ. The CDR3 extends over 16 amino acids. CDR3 sequence reads: CASSLLGNANTGELFF. The CDR3 coding sequence is TGCGCCAGCAGCTTGTTGGGCAACGCGAACACCGGGGAGCTGTTTTTT.

V and J are TRBV18 and TRBJ2-7; 7 nucleotides agree with TRBD2. The ends lost 3 bases at V and 0 bases at J; junction bases unmatched: 2. This CDR3 has 14 residues. Per the germline V gene, CDR1 is KGHSH and CDR2 is LQKENI. In nucleotides, the CDR3 is TGTGCCAGCTCACCCGGGGGGAGCTCCTACGAGCAGTACTTC. This encodes CASSPGGSSYEQYF.

The CDR3 here is CASSLDRDQETQYF. CDR3 nucleotides: TGCGCCAGCAGCTTGGACAGGGACCAAGAGACCCAGTACTTC. The rearrangement uses TRBV5-1 and TRBJ2-5, with TRBD1 as a possible D gene (6 bases). The CDR3 consists of 14 residues. V lost 0 bases and J 0 bases, leaving 6 bases between the germline ends. Germline V gene sequence: CDR1 SGHRS, CDR2 YFSETQ.

J is TRBJ2-7 and V is TRBV28; D is perhaps TRBD1 (5 bases). The V end lost 5 bases, the J end lost 5 bases, and 16 bases lay between the germline ends. This CDR3 is built from 14 residues. The germline gives CDR1 MDHEN, CDR2 SYDVKM. CDR3 sequence reads: CASSTSQDSDEQYF. CDR3 DNA sequence: TGTGCCAGCAGTACCTCACAGGATTCCGACGAGCAGTACTTC.

This clone was seen a handful of times. The J gene is TRBJ2-2, the V gene TRBV4-1; possible D gene TRBD2, 6 bases. The germline gives CDR1 MGHRA, CDR2 YSYEKL. The V end was cut by 4 bases, the J end by 2 bases, with 20 bases between. This CDR3 is 18 amino acids long. The CDR3 sequence is CASSPSPLSGYNTGELFF. The DNA of the CDR3 is TGCGCCAGCAGCCCCTCACCCCTTAGCGGTTATAACACCGGGGAGCTGTTTTTT.

In its sample, this clone was seen a few times. This sequence joins TRBV15 and TRBJ2-7, with TRBD1 as a possible D gene (6 bases). The CDR3 runs 13 residues. Deletions cut 5 bases from V and 4 bases from J, with 12 bases between. In germline, CDR1 is LNHNV, CDR2 YYDKDF (reference sequence). Here the CDR3 reads CATSPKGEYEQYF. CDR3 nucleotide sequence: TGTGCCACCAGCCCAAAGGGGGAGTACGAGCAGTACTTC. The variable domain in full, completed from reference TRBV15 and TRBJ2-7, reads DAMVIQNPRYQVTQFGKPVTLSCSQTLNHNVMYWYQQKSSQAPKLLFHYYDKDFNNEADTPDNFQSRRPNTSFCFLDIRSPGLGDTAMYLCATSPKGEYEQYFGPGTRLTVT.

This clone was seen more than once but under ten times. The V call is TRBV5-1, the J call TRBJ2-2; 7 positions match TRBD2. The CDR3 loop spans 17 amino acids. CDR1 is SGHRS and CDR2 is YFSETQ in the germline V gene. The V gene end was trimmed by 3 bases and the J gene end by 5 bases; junction bases not matched to a gene: 13. As DNA, the CDR3 is TGCGCCAGCAGCTGGCAAGGCGGGCAGGGAGGGACCGGGGAGCTGTTTTTT. This sequence encodes CASSWQGGQGGTGELFF.

The genes are TRBV11-2 and TRBJ2-1, with 9 bases lining up with TRBD2. Germline CDR1 and CDR2: SGHAT and FQNNGV. With V trimmed by 4 bases and J by 1 base, 8 bases remained unmatched. This CDR3 has 17 residues. As DNA, the CDR3 is TGTGCCAGCAGCTCGCCCACCGCGGGAGGGTCCTACAATGAGCAGTTCTTC. Translated, it gives CASSSPTAGGSYNEQFF.

Only a few counts were recorded for this clone. The chain has TRBV5-6 and TRBJ2-5, with 16 positions matching TRBD2. Germline loops: CDR1 SGHDT, CDR2 YYEEEE. The CDR3 is 16 residues long. The V gene end was trimmed by 3 bases and the J gene end by 5 bases; junction bases not matched to a gene: 4. The CDR3 sequence is CASSSSGLAGGETQYF. CDR3 in DNA: TGTGCCAGCAGCTCTTCGGGACTAGCGGGGGGGGAGACCCAGTACTTC.

The chain combines TRBV11-2 with TRBJ1-1, with a possible D match to TRBD1 (6 bases). V lost 5 bases to trimming and J lost 1 base, with 17 bases between them. Germline V CDR1 and CDR2: SGHAT, FQNNGV. The CDR3 runs 16 residues. DNA for the CDR3: TGTGCCAGCAGCGCAACAACCGGACAGCGGAACACTGAAGCTTTCTTT. It specifies CASSATTGQRNTEAFF.

The genes are TRBV6-5 and TRBJ2-5; D uncertain. Trimming took 6 bases from V and 4 from J, leaving 6 bases between them. The germline V gene encodes CDR1 MNHEY and CDR2 SVGAGI. This CDR3 has 11 residues. CDR3 bases: TGTGCCAGCAGGTCGGGAGAGACCCAGTACTTC. Its translation is CASRSGETQYF.

This sequence joins TRBV7-2 and TRBJ2-1; D remains ambiguous. V was trimmed by 5 bases and J by 0 bases, leaving 11 bases between them. The length of the CDR3 is 15 residues. The V gene's germline CDR1 is SGHTA and CDR2 FQGNSA. The CDR3 reads CASSPARSSYNEQFF. DNA for the CDR3: TGTGCCAGCAGCCCCGCGAGGAGCTCCTACAATGAGCAGTTCTTC.

This clone has a handful of counts. The V call is TRBV6-5, the J call TRBJ2-4; no reliable D call. The CDR3 is made up of 12 amino acids. Germline values: CDR1 MNHEY, CDR2 SVGAGI. The ends were cut back, 6 bases at V and 3 bases at J, with 6 bases in the middle. CDR3 nucleotide sequence: TGTGCCAGCAGCACGGGCAAAAACATTCAGTACTTC. Translating it yields CASSTGKNIQYF.